Listed here are 21 T cell receptor beta chains from one sample, sequenced in a study of OX40 agonist ivuxolimab in advanced cancers. TCRdb's table, derived via immunoSEQ multiplex PCR, lists solely in-frame clones and lacks some. Of about 27,000 clones in the sample, more than 60% were seen once. Sequences were derived from CD4+ or CD8+ T cells sorted from blood, sampled in a trial of the OX40 agonist ivuxolimab. These receptors all come from an adult with an advanced solid tumor such as melanoma, head and neck, liver or kidney cancer.

V usage is TRBV7-3 and J usage is TRBJ2-3, with D tentatively TRBD2 (6 bases). This CDR3 is built from 16 residues. Germline V gene lookup returns CDR1 SGHTA and CDR2 FQGTGA. The V gene lost 8 bases and the J gene lost 0 bases, with 18 bases spanning the gap. The CDR3 sequence is CASSTGGGISTDTQYF. The CDR3 DNA reads as TGTGCCAGCTCCACCGGTGGAGGGATAAGCACAGATACGCAGTATTTT. Supplemented by reference TRBV7-3 and TRBJ2-3, the full variable domain reads GAGVSQTPSNKVTEKGKYVELRCDPISGHTALYWYRQSLGQGPEFLIYFQGTGAADDSGLPNDRFFAVRPEGSVSTLKIQRTERGDSAVYLCASSTGGGISTDTQYFGPGTRLTVL.

The chain carries TRBV6-5 and TRBJ1-1; perhaps TRBD1 as D (6 bases). This CDR3 comprises 15 residues. Trimming cost V 1 base and J 4 bases, with 13 bases left between them. CDR1 MNHEY and CDR2 SVGAGI come from the germline V gene. This chain's CDR3 is CASSYFQGGGTEAFF. The CDR3, as DNA: TGTGCCAGCAGTTACTTCCAGGGAGGGGGCACTGAAGCTTTCTTT.

This chain connects TRBV7-6 to TRBJ2-3, with no clear D. Looked up from germline, CDR1 is SGHVS and CDR2 is FNYEAQ. This CDR3 contains 13 residues. Trimming took 5 bases from V and 2 from J, leaving 8 bases between them. In DNA form, the CDR3 reads TGTGCCAGCAGCAGGGAAATCACAGATACGCAGTATTTT. Its translation: CASSREITDTQYF.

V gene TRBV7-8 combines with J gene TRBJ2-7; TRBD1 agrees at 7 bases. The CDR3 runs 16 residues. The ends lost 0 bases at V and 2 bases at J; junction bases unmatched: 7. Germline V gene lookup returns CDR1 SGHVS and CDR2 FQNEAQ. The CDR3 DNA reads as TGTGCCAGCAGCTTAGCGAGACAGGGTGTGACCTACGAGCAGTACTTC. It translates to CASSLARQGVTYEQYF. Variable domain in full (rest from reference TRBV7-8 and TRBJ2-7): GAGVSQSPRYKVAKRGQDVALRCDPISGHVSLFWYQQALGQGPEFLTYFQNEAQLDKSGLPSDRFFAERPEGSVSTLKIQRTQQEDSAVYLCASSLARQGVTYEQYFGPGTRLTVT.

This chain links TRBV29-1 with TRBJ2-7; the match to TRBD2 covers 8 bases. The germline V gene has CDR1 SQVTM and CDR2 ANQGSEA. CDR3 size: 13 residues. V dropped 4 bases and J dropped 4; count of bases not matched to a gene: 6. The CDR3 is CSVASGGGYEQYF. The CDR3 DNA follows: TGCAGCGTTGCTTCCGGGGGGGGATACGAGCAGTACTTC.

The chain recombines TRBV6-5 with TRBJ2-7; 7 bases agree with TRBD1. V was clipped by 0 bases and J by 4 bases; unmatched bases: 6. CDR3 length equals 15 residues. Germline lookup yields CDR1 MNHEY and CDR2 SVGAGI. The CDR3 protein is CASSYSETGWYEQYF. The DNA for the CDR3 is TGTGCCAGCAGTTACTCCGAGACAGGGTGGTACGAGCAGTACTTC.

The CDR3 DNA reads TGTGCCAGCAGCCAAGAACAGTACTCTGGAAACACCATATATTTT. This sequence encodes CASSQEQYSGNTIYF. The chain combines TRBV4-2 with TRBJ1-3; D not certain. Germline loops: CDR1 LGHNA, CDR2 YNFKEQ. The CDR3 loop spans 15 amino acids. V dropped 0 bases and J dropped 0 bases, with 6 bases sitting between them.

The V call is TRBV4-1, the J call TRBJ2-1; 9 positions match TRBD2. V shed 2 bases and J 7 bases; nucleotides not matched to a gene: 3. The CDR3 covers 14 residues. Germline CDR1 is MGHRA and CDR2 is YSYEKL. In DNA form, the CDR3 reads TGCGCCAGCAGCCAACTAGCGGGAAGGAATGAGCAGTTCTTC. This gives the protein CASSQLAGRNEQFF.

The chain uses TRBV5-4 and TRBJ2-7, with 8 bases lining up with TRBD1. This CDR3 spans 13 amino acids. V lost 2 bases, J lost 5 bases, and 3 bases stayed unmatched. Germline-derived CDR1 and CDR2 are SGHNT and YYREEE (reference sequence). The CDR3, as DNA: TGTGCCAGCAGCTTAATGACAGGGGACGAGCAGTACTTC. This codes for CASSLMTGDEQYF.

The chain employs TRBV18 and TRBJ1-1; no clear D gene. The V gene lost 0 bases and the J gene lost 5 bases, with 7 bases spanning the gap. This CDR3 has 13 residues. Germline V CDR1 and CDR2: KGHSH, LQKENI. The CDR3 reads CASSPPQTTEAFF. CDR3 in DNA: TGTGCCAGCTCACCACCACAGACGACTGAAGCTTTCTTT.

This clone was detected only once. The gene calls are TRBV21-1 and TRBJ1-4. TRBV21-1 is designated a pseudogene. There are 18 residues in the CDR3. As DNA, the CDR3 is TGTGCCAGCACCACAAAGGCTATAGTCGGGTACACGAATGAAAAACTGTTTTTT. It is translated as CASTTKAIVGYTNEKLFF.

The CDR3 region is CASSGDRGANTGELFF. DNA for the CDR3: TGTGCCAGCAGCGGAGACAGGGGCGCTAACACCGGGGAGCTGTTTTTT. The chain recombines TRBV9 with TRBJ2-2, with 8 bases aligning to TRBD1. V trimming: 3 bases; J trimming: 2 bases; junction bases outside the gene matches: 6. The CDR3 contains 16 residues. Germline CDR1 reads SGDLS; CDR2 reads YYNGEE.

V gene TRBV30 combines with J gene TRBJ2-5; 8 bases fit TRBD1. The CDR3 is 15 residues long. Trimming cost V 0 bases and J 5 bases; bases outside gene matches: 8. The germline gives CDR1 GTSNPN, CDR2 SVGIG (reference sequence). CDR3 DNA sequence: TGTGCCTGGAGTGTGGGGGCAGGGGGCAGTGAGACCCAGTACTTC. Its translation is CAWSVGAGGSETQYF. The entire variable domain, with the rest obtained from reference TRBV30 and TRBJ2-5, is as follows: SQTIHQWPATLVQPVGSPLSLECTVEGTSNPNLYWYRQAAGRGLQLLFYSVGIGQISSEVPQNLSASRPQDRQFILSSKKLLLSDSGFYLCAWSVGAGGSETQYFGPGTRLLVL.

This chain links TRBV27 with TRBJ1-1; D gene unclear. Germline loops: CDR1 MNHEY, CDR2 SMNVEV (reference sequence). The CDR3 is 13 residues long. The V and J ends lost 2 bases and 1 base respectively, with 5 bases between them. The CDR3 nucleotides read TGTGCCAGCAGTTTAGGTCGGAACACTGAAGCTTTCTTT. Translating it yields CASSLGRNTEAFF.

This clone was detected a few times. V gene TRBV6-1 combines with J gene TRBJ1-6; TRBD1 matches 11 bases. Losses at the gene ends were 1 base for V and 10 bases for J; bases not matched to a gene: 0. CDR3 size: 14 residues. Germline assignment: CDR1 MNHNS and CDR2 SASEGT. This CDR3 reads CASSEGTGGSPLHF. The CDR3 region has the DNA TGTGCCAGCAGTGAAGGGACAGGGGGCTCACCCCTCCACTTT.

This clone was seen a handful of times. This chain connects TRBV5-6 to TRBJ2-3; D is undetermined. This CDR3 has 14 residues. Germline V gives CDR1 SGHDT, CDR2 YYEEEE. Deletions cut 2 bases from V and 0 bases from J, with 7 bases between. The CDR3 protein is CASSFYHSTDTQYF. For the CDR3, the DNA is TGTGCCAGCAGCTTCTACCATAGCACAGATACGCAGTATTTT.

In its sample, this clone was seen a few times. The rearrangement joins TRBV6-1 to TRBJ2-6, with D possibly being TRBD1 or TRBD2 (6 bases each). The ends were cut back, 3 bases at V and 2 bases at J, with 14 bases in the middle. Germline CDR1 and CDR2: MNHNS and SASEGT. The CDR3 is 17 amino acids. The CDR3 coding sequence is TGTGCCAGCAGTGATCCCAGGGGACTGGCTGGGGCCAACGTCCTGACTTTC. Translating gives CASSDPRGLAGANVLTF.

This clone has just a few counts. J is TRBJ2-5 and V is TRBV6-5; no clear D. CDR1 and CDR2 from the germline V gene are MNHEY and SVGAGI. The CDR3 loop spans 13 amino acids. Trimming removed 0 bases at V and 5 bases at J, with 7 bases between. The CDR3 region is CASSYSAEETQYF. The CDR3 DNA is TGTGCCAGCAGTTACTCAGCAGAGGAGACCCAGTACTTC.

CDR3 DNA sequence: TGTGCCAGCAGCTTAGGGGCAGGGGACTACGAGCAGTACTTC. This codes for CASSLGAGDYEQYF. The chain employs TRBV11-2 and TRBJ2-7; the D gene is possibly TRBD1 (6 bases). The CDR3 is made up of 14 amino acids. The ends were cut back, 1 base at V and 3 bases at J, with 10 bases in the middle. Germline V lookup: CDR1 SGHAT, CDR2 FQNNGV.

The chain joins TRBV15 to TRBJ2-5, with D tentatively TRBD2 (5 bases). Trimming pared 0 bases from V and 5 bases from J, leaving 16 bases between. Germline values: CDR1 LNHNV, CDR2 YYDKDF (reference sequence). This CDR3 region has 16 residues. CDR3 sequence reads: CATSRDRDPRFETQYF. CDR3 sequence (DNA): TGTGCCACCAGCAGAGATCGGGATCCGCGCTTTGAGACCCAGTACTTC.

This clone was seen a few times. The chain is built from TRBV7-2 and TRBJ1-6; a possible D gene is TRBD1 (6 bases). Germline loops: CDR1 SGHTA, CDR2 FQGNSA. The CDR3 is 16 residues long. Between the trimmed V and J ends, which lost 2 bases and 3 bases, there was a span of 11 bases. In DNA, the CDR3 is TGTGCCAGCAGCTTAAGATCAGGGGACTATAATTCACCCCTCCACTTT. Translation: CASSLRSGDYNSPLHF.